One TCR beta chain is described in this entry. No antigen is known for it. The germline and genes are mouse ones. The read ends 1 residue before the CDR3 terminus; that terminus is restored from the germline J gene. Stated time point: mouse harvest day 14 after allogeneic transplant. Mouse grafts combined 10^7 T-cell-depleted bone marrow cells with 10^6 splenic CD5+ T cells. Tissues came from B6→BALB/c major-mismatch GVHD mice at day 7 or 14. The data stem from a study of tissue T cells after allogeneic stem cell transplantation. V was cut by 4 bases and J by 0 bases, with 6 bases left in between. Germline V lookup: CDR1 KGHPV, CDR2 FQNQEV (reference sequence). The CDR3 spans 14 residues. The study, taken as a whole, reports: Across patients, clones rarely overlapped, yet motif clusters were shared tissue-specifically.

The data were produced by immunoSEQ multiplex PCR, yet TCRdb's version contains in-frame clones alone and is incomplete. The sample consists of just over 3,000 clones, around two fifths of them appearing once. This TCR came from a female BALB/c mouse given C57BL/6 T cells with graft-versus-host disease after an allogeneic hematopoietic cell transplant. The gene calls are TRBV26 and TRBJ1-4; possibly TRBD1 for D (6 bases). Sequencing was carried out using gut tissue. CDR3 DNA, as far as it was read: TGTGCCAGCAGTCGGACAGTTTCCAACGAAAGATTATTT. This translates into CASSRTVSNERLF. The complete CDR3 reads CASSRTVSNERLFF.